This T cell receptor (beta chain) was recorded in a study of cytomegalovirus exposure and HLA in healthy donors. Study details: Ancestry clustering placed more than 65% of over 300 genotyped donors in the Caucasian-associated cluster.

Study outcomes and limitations: Per a prior analysis, the majority of TCR beta V segments were productive roughly 90% or roughly 30% of the time. The likely origin of a cluster of highly shared sequence variants was a sequencing artifact. Indistinguishable V segments such as TRBV6-2 and TRBV6-3 were excluded.

The primer mix had 60 Vbeta and 13 Jbeta primers. TCRdb's table, derived via immunoSEQ multiplex PCR, lists solely in-frame clones and lacks some. In the table there are under 200,000 clones, more than 65% of which are singletons. V gave up 6 bases and J gave up 4 bases; unmatched junction bases: 7. The CDR3 runs 14 residues. The germline V gene has CDR1 SGHVS and CDR2 FNYEAQ. Concerning this clone: Its antigen is not known.

This sequence joins TRBV7-6 and TRBJ2-7; 9 bases align to TRBD2. This receptor was taken from a woman under 40 in good health and CMV-seronegative. The sample was PBMCs. The CDR3 bases are TGTGCCAGCAGTTTTAGCGGGAGAAGGTACGAGCAGTACTTC. Translating gives CASSFSGRRYEQYF. The full variable domain, its missing parts supplied by reference TRBV7-6 and TRBJ2-7, is GAGVSQSPRYKVTKRGQDVALRCDPISGHVSLYWYRQALGQGPEFLTYFNYEAQQDKSGLPNDRFSAERPEGSISTLTIQRTEQRDSAMYRCASSFSGRRYEQYFGPGTRLTVT.